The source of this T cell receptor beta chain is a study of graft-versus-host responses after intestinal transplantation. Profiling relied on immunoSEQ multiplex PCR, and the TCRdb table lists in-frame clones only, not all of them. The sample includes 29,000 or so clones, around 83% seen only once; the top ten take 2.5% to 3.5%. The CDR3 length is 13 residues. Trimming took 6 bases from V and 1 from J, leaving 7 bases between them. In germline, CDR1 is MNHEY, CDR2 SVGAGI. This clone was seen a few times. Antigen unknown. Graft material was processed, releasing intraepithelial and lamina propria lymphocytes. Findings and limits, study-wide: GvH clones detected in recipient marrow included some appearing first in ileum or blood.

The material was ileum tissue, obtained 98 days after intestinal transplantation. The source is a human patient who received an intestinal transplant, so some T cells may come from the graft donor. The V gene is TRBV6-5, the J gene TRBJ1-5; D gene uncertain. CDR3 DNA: TGTGCCAGCAGGATAGACAGCAATCAGCCCCAGCATTTT. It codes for CASRIDSNQPQHF.